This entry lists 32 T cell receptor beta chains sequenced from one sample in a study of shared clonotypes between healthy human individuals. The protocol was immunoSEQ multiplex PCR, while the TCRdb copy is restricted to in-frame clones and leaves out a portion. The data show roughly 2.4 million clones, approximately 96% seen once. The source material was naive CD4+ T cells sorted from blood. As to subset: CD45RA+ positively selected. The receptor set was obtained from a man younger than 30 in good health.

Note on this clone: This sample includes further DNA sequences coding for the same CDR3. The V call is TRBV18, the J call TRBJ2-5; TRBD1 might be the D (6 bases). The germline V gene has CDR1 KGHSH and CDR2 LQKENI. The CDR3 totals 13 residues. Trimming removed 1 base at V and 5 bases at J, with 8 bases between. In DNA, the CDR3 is TGTGCCAGCTCACCACAGGGGGTTGAGACCCAGTACTTC. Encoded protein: CASSPQGVETQYF.

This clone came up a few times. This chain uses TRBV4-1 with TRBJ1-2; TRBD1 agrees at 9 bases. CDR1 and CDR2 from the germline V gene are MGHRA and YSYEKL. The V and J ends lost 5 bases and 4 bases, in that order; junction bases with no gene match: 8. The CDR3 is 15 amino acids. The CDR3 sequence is CASSKTGGYGYGYTF. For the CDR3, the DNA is TGCGCCAGCAGCAAAACAGGGGGCTACGGCTATGGCTACACCTTC.

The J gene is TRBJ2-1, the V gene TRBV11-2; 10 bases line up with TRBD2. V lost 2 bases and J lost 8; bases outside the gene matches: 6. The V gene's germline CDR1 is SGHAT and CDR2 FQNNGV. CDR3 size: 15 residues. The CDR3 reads CASSLPSGRNDEQFF. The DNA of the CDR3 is TGTGCCAGCAGCTTACCTAGCGGGAGAAATGATGAGCAGTTCTTC.

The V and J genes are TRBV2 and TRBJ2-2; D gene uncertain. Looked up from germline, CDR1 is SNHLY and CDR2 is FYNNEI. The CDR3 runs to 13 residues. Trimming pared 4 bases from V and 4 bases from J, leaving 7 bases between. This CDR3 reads CASSGSPTGELFF. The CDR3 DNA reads TGTGCCAGCAGTGGGAGCCCCACCGGGGAGCTGTTTTTT.

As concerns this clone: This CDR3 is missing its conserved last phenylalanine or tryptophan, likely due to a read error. CDR3 sequence (DNA): TGCGCCAGCAGCCAAGAGACAGGACCCTATAGCAATCAGCCCCAGCATCTT. It yields the protein CASSQETGPYSNQPQHL. This chain links TRBV4-1 with TRBJ1-5, with D tentatively TRBD1 (6 bases). V gave up 0 bases and J gave up 0 bases, with 12 bases separating them. The CDR3 is 17 residues long. CDR1 and CDR2 (germline): MGHRA, YSYEKL.

The CDR3 DNA sequence: TGTGCCAGCAGCCTACTGGAGGGGAATGAAAAACTGTTTTTT. Its protein product is CASSLLEGNEKLFF. The V call is TRBV28, the J call TRBJ1-4; D possibly corresponds to TRBD1 (5 bases). The CDR3 length is 14 residues. V gave up 6 bases and J gave up 5 bases, with 13 bases separating them. Germline V lookup: CDR1 MDHEN, CDR2 SYDVKM.

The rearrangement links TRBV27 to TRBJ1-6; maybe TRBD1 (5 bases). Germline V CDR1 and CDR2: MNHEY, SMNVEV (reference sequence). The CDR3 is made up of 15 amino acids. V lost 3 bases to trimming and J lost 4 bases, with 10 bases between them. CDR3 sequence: CASSFEQVYNSPLHF. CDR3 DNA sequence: TGTGCCAGCAGTTTCGAACAGGTGTATAATTCACCCCTCCACTTT.

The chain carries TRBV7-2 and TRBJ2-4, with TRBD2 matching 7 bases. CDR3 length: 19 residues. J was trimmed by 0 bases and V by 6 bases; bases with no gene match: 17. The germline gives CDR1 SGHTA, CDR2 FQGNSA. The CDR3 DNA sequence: TGTGCCAGCAGGTGGTGGTCTAGCGGAATAGAATCAGCCAAAAACATTCAGTACTTC. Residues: CASRWWSSGIESAKNIQYF.

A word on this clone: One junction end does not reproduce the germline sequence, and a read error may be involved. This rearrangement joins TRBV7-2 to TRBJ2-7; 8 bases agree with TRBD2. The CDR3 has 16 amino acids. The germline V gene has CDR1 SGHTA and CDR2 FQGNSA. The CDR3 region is CASSWTAGANSYERYF. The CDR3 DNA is TGTGCCAGCAGCTGGACAGCGGGGGCCAACTCCTACGAGCGGTACTTC.

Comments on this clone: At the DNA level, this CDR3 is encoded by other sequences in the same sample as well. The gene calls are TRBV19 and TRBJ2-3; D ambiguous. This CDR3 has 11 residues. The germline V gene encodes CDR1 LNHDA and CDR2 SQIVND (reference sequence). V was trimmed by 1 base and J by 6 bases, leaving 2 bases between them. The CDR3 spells CASSIADTQYF. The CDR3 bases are TGTGCCAGTAGTATAGCTGATACGCAGTATTTT.

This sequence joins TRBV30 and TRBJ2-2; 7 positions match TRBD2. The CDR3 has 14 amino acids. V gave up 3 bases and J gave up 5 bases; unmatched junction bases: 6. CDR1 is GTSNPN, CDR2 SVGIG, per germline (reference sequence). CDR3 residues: CAWRAVGGTGELFF. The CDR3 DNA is TGTGCCTGGAGGGCAGTCGGGGGGACCGGGGAGCTGTTTTTT.

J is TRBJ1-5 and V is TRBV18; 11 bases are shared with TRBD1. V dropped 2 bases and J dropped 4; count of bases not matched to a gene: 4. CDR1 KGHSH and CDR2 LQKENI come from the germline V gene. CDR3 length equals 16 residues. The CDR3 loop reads CASSPSGTGGNQPQHF. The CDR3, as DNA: TGTGCCAGCTCACCATCTGGGACAGGGGGTAATCAGCCCCAGCATTTT.

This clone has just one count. CDR3 residues: CASSPQQGLEDNEQFF. The DNA for the CDR3 is TGTGCCAGCTCACCCCAACAGGGTCTCGAGGACAATGAGCAGTTCTTC. V and J are TRBV18 and TRBJ2-1, with D perhaps TRBD1 (6 bases). Trimming took off 3 bases at V and 5 bases at J, with 17 bases between the two ends. Per germline, CDR1 KGHSH and CDR2 LQKENI. This CDR3 is 16 amino acids long.

This CDR3 reads CASTIHNEKLFF. DNA for the CDR3: TGTGCCTCTACTATTCACAATGAAAAACTGTTTTTT. J is TRBJ1-4 and V is TRBV30; D gene unclear. The CDR3 has 12 residues. Germline CDR1 and CDR2: GTSNPN and SVGIG (reference sequence). Trimming left V 7 bases short and J 5 bases short, with 11 bases between.

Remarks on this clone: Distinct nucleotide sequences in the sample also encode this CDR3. Here the CDR3 DNA reads TGTGCCTGGAGTACCGGAGTCACTGAAGCTTTCTTT. This gives the protein CAWSTGVTEAFF. The rearrangement joins TRBV30 to TRBJ1-1; D is uncertain. V was pared by 2 bases and J by 4 bases, with 8 bases between. The CDR3 sequence is 12 residues long. The germline V gene has CDR1 GTSNPN and CDR2 SVGIG (reference sequence).

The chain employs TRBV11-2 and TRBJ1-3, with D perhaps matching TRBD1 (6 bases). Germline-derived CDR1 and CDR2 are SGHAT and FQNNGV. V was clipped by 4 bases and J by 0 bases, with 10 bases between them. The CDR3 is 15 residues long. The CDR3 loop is CASSSGAPSGNTIYF. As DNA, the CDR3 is TGTGCCAGCAGCTCAGGGGCCCCCTCTGGAAACACCATATATTTT.

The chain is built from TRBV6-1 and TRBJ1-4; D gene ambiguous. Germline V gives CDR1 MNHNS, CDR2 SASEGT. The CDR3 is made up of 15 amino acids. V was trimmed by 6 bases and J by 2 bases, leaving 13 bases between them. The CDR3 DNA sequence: TGTGCCAGCAGCCTCCAGCCGGACACTAATGAAAAACTGTTTTTT. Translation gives CASSLQPDTNEKLFF.

The CDR3 reads CASSDLGSSYEQYF. The CDR3 nucleotides read TGTGCCAGCAGTGACTTGGGGAGCTCCTACGAGCAGTACTTC. This chain links TRBV6-4 with TRBJ2-7, with D maybe TRBD2 (5 bases). In germline, CDR1 is MRHNA, CDR2 SNTAGT. The CDR3 sequence is 14 residues long. V gave up 1 base and J gave up 0 bases, with 7 bases separating them.

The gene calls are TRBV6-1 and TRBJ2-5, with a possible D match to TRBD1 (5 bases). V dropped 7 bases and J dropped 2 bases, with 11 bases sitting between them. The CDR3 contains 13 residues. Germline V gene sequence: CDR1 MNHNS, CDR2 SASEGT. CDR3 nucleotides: TGTGCCAGCACGTACAGGTCACAAGAGACCCAGTACTTC. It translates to CASTYRSQETQYF.

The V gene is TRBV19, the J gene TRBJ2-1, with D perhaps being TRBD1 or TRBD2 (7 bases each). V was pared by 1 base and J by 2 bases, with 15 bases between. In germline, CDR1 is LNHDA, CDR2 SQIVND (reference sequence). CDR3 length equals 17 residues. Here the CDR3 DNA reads TGTGCCAGTAGTATAGGGCCAGGGGGGGCTCCCTACAATGAGCAGTTCTTC. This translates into CASSIGPGGAPYNEQFF.

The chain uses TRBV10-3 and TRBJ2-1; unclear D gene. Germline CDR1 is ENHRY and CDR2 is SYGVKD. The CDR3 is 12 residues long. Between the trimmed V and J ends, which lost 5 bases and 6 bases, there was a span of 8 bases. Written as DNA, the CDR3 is TGTGCCATCAGTTTGGACCCCAATGAGCAGTTCTTC. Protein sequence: CAISLDPNEQFF.

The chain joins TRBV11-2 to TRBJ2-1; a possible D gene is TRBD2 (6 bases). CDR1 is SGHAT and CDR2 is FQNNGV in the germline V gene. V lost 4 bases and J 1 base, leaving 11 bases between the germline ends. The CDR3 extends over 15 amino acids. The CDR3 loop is CASSSTSPSYNEQFF. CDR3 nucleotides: TGTGCCAGCAGCTCGACTAGTCCATCCTACAATGAGCAGTTCTTC.

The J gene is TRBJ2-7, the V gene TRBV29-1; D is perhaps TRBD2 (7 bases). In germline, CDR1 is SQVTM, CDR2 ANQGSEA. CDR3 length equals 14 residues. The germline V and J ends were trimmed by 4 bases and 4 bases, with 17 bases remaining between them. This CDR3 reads CSVAGGGEKYEQYF. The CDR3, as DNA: TGCAGCGTTGCGGGGGGCGGTGAAAAATACGAGCAGTACTTC.

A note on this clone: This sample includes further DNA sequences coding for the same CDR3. The CDR3 DNA reads as TGTGCCAGCTCACCAACTTCTGGGGTCGGCACTGAAGCTTTCTTT. It codes for CASSPTSGVGTEAFF. V and J are TRBV18 and TRBJ1-1, with no clear D. CDR3 length equals 15 residues. Trimming pared 2 bases from V and 4 bases from J, leaving 14 bases between. Per germline, CDR1 KGHSH and CDR2 LQKENI.

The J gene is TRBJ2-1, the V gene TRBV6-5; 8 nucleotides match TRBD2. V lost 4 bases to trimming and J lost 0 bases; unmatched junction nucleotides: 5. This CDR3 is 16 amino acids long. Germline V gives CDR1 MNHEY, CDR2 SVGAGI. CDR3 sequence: CASSSSGSSSYNEQFF. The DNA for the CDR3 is TGTGCCAGCAGTTCAAGCGGGAGCAGCTCCTACAATGAGCAGTTCTTC.

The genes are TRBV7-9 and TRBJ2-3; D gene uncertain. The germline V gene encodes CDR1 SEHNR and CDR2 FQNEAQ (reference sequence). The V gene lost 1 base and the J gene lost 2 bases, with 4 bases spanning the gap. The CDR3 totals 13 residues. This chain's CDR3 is CASSLVVTDTQYF. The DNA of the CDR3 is TGTGCCAGCAGCTTAGTAGTCACAGATACGCAGTATTTT. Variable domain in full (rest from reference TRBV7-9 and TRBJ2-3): DTGVSQNPRHKITKRGQNVTFRCDPISEHNRLYWYRQTLGQGPEFLTYFQNEAQLEKSRLLSDRFSAERPKGSFSTLEIQRTEQGDSAMYLCASSLVVTDTQYFGPGTRLTVL.

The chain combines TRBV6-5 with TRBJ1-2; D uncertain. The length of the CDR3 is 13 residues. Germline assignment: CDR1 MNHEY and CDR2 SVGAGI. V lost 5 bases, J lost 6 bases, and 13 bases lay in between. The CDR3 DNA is TGTGCCAGCAGTGGACGGCCTACTGATGGCTACACCTTC. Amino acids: CASSGRPTDGYTF.

DNA of the CDR3: TGCGCCAGCAGCCCAATCGAACCTTCCGACGAGCAGTACTTC. The encoded protein is CASSPIEPSDEQYF. The chain recombines TRBV5-1 with TRBJ2-7; no reliable D call. The CDR3 sequence is 14 residues long. Germline CDR1 reads SGHRS; CDR2 reads YFSETQ. With 4 bases removed from V and 5 bases from J, the gap between germline ends came to 16 bases.

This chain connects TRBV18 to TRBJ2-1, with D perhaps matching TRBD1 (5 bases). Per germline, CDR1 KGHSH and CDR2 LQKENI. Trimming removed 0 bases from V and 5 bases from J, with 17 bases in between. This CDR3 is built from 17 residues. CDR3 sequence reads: CASSPPAQRGDHNEQFF. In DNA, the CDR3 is TGTGCCAGCTCACCACCAGCACAAAGGGGCGACCACAATGAGCAGTTCTTC.

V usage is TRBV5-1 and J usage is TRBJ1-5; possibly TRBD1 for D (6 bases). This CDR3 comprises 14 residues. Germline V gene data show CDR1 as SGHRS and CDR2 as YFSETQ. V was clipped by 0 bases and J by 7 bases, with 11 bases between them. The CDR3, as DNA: TGCGCCAGCAGCTTGGTACCAGGGGTGCAGCCCCAGCATTTT. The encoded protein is CASSLVPGVQPQHF.

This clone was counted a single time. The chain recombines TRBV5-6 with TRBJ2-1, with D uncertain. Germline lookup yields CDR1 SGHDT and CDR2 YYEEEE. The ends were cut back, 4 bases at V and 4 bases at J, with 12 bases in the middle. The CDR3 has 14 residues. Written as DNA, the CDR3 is TGTGCCAGCAGCCCGTTGACCCTTTACAATGAGCAGTTCTTC. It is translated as CASSPLTLYNEQFF.

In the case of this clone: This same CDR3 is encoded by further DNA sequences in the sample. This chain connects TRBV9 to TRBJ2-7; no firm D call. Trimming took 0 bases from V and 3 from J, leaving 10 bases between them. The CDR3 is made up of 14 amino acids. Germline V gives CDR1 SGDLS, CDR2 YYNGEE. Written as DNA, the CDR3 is TGTGCCAGCAGCGTAGGACAAGGGAACTACGAGCAGTACTTC. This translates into CASSVGQGNYEQYF.